This record concerns one T cell receptor beta chain sequence. What it binds is unknown. This specimen comes from a study of persistence of HIV-infected CD4 T cells. An overlapping HIV-1 Gag peptide pool stimulated these cells at 1 ug/peptide/mL. Sorted nonresponding memory CD4+ T cells were CD40L-negative, CD69-negative, CD45RO-high. The immunoSEQ assay was version 4, run in survey mode. Genomic DNA was diluted to 10 ng/uL, up to roughly 1 ug per sample. This table comes from immunoSEQ multiplex PCR, and its TCRdb copy is limited to in-frame clones, with some not included. The sample holds about 35,000 clones, over 65% seen once. Regarding the study as a whole: The rare CMV-responding cells with HIV-1 proviruses were not separately TCR-sequenced.

The CDR3 spans 13 residues. CDR1 is MGHDK and CDR2 is SYGVNS in the germline V gene. Trimming cost V 6 bases and J 4 bases; bases outside gene matches: 5. Specimen: cultured CD4+ T cells from PBMCs, collected from a patient who received antiretroviral therapy. This sequence was found in an adult with HIV. The donor label of this sample is uncertain. This rearrangement joins TRBV25-1 to TRBJ1-1; 7 nucleotides line up with TRBD1. CDR3 in DNA: TGTGCCAGCAGCAGGGGGACGGTCACTGAAGCTTTCTTT. This encodes CASSRGTVTEAFF.